This T cell receptor beta chain was captured by sequencing in a study of blood T cells in healthy people across ages. With 2 bases removed from V and 3 bases from J, the gap between germline ends came to 17 bases. Germline V gene sequence: CDR1 KGHSH, CDR2 LQKENI. CDR3 size: 16 residues. Study-level findings and limits: Researchers said unsorted PBMCs prevented a conclusive naive versus antigen-experienced comparison. CMV infection status of these donors was not known.

Primed by a sample-barcoded 5' primer and a J-beta primer mix, a second PCR proceeded for about 6 to 11 cycles. With 12 random nucleotides, a template-switch adaptor tagged each individual cDNA molecule. TCRdb processed the 5' RACE reads anew with MiXCR; each CDR3 protein has one entry. The data show about 670,000 distinct CDR3 sequences, about 51% seen once. This clonotype was picked up many times. Its antigen is unidentified. The clonotype originates from a woman over 75 in good health. The genes are TRBV18 and TRBJ2-7; TRBD1 might be the D (6 bases). The sequencing input was blood. Here the CDR3 DNA reads TGTGCCAGCTCACCAGTCTTGACCCGGGACATCTACGAGCAGTACTTC. It codes for CASSPVLTRDIYEQYF.